This T cell receptor (beta chain) was documented in a study of technical replicates of blood from a few donors. Sequencing was performed with immunoSEQ multiplex PCR; in TCRdb, only in-frame clones are kept and a portion is missing. In the table there are tens of thousands of clones, approximately 94% of which are singletons. This CDR3 is 16 amino acids long. Germline values: CDR1 SGDLS, CDR2 YYNGEE. V lost 0 bases, J lost 0 bases, and 13 bases lay in between. The TCR was taken from a human donor in good health. Sequences were obtained from T cells isolated from PBMCs. The chain links TRBV9 to TRBJ2-7; tentatively, D is TRBD2 (6 bases). The CDR3: CASSVGDSRFSYEQYF. The CDR3 DNA reads TGTGCCAGCAGCGTAGGGGACTCACGGTTCTCCTACGAGCAGTACTTC.